These 32 T cell receptor beta chains originate from one sample sequenced in a study of shared clonotypes between healthy human individuals. Sequencing was performed with immunoSEQ multiplex PCR; in TCRdb, only in-frame clones are kept and a portion is missing. The table lists hundreds of thousands of clones, under 80% of them singletons. The sample taken for sequencing was memory CD4+ T cells sorted from blood. Subset given: CD45RA-negative fraction. The origin of the receptors is a woman aged 25-40 years in good health.

This clone was seen a handful of times. At the DNA level, this CDR3 is encoded by other sequences in the same sample as well. The rearrangement links TRBV5-1 to TRBJ2-1, with a possible D match to TRBD1 (6 bases). The CDR3 loop spans 15 amino acids. Per the germline V gene, CDR1 is SGHRS and CDR2 is YFSETQ. V was cut by 4 bases and J by 0 bases, with 11 bases left in between. This CDR3 is CASSPDRSSYNEQFF. The CDR3 DNA follows: TGCGCCAGCAGCCCAGACAGGAGCTCCTACAATGAGCAGTTCTTC.

This clone came up a few times. Here the CDR3 reads CASSLSAGNNQPQHF. The CDR3 bases are TGTGCCAGCAGTTTATCGGCGGGAAATAATCAGCCCCAGCATTTT. The V and J genes are TRBV27 and TRBJ1-5; no firm D call. The CDR3 spans 15 residues. Trimming took 0 bases from V and 4 from J, leaving 10 bases between them. CDR1 MNHEY and CDR2 SMNVEV come from the germline V gene (reference sequence).

The chain has TRBV14 and TRBJ2-7; D remains unclear. CDR1 and CDR2 from the germline V gene are SGHDN and FVKESK. Between the trimmed V and J ends, which lost 5 bases and 7 bases, there was a span of 15 bases. The CDR3 extends over 13 amino acids. The CDR3: CASSARSTREQYF. The CDR3 DNA reads TGTGCCAGCAGCGCCCGGTCGACGCGGGAGCAGTACTTC.

The genes are TRBV27 and TRBJ2-7, with D possibly matching TRBD2 (5 bases). CDR1 and CDR2 (germline): MNHEY, SMNVEV (reference sequence). This CDR3 is built from 14 residues. V lost 8 bases and J 2 bases, leaving 16 bases between the germline ends. The CDR3 DNA reads TGTGCCAGCGATAGACCCCCGGGGACCTACGAGCAGTACTTC. It is translated as CASDRPPGTYEQYF.

The table lists this clone with many counts. V usage is TRBV29-1 and J usage is TRBJ1-2; a possible D gene is TRBD1 (6 bases). The germline V gene encodes CDR1 SQVTM and CDR2 ANQGSEA. The CDR3 is 10 amino acids. The V and J ends lost 7 bases and 6 bases respectively, with 9 bases between them. Here the CDR3 reads CSADSNGYTF. The CDR3, as DNA: TGCAGCGCGGACAGTAATGGCTACACCTTC.

V and J are TRBV29-1 and TRBJ2-1; TRBD2 agrees at 10 bases. The germline V gene encodes CDR1 SQVTM and CDR2 ANQGSEA. This CDR3 region has 15 residues. V shed 4 bases, J shed 8 bases, and the junction held 11 bases outside the gene matches. The chain's CDR3 is CSVVPGTSVRYEQFF. DNA of the CDR3: TGCAGCGTTGTCCCCGGGACTAGCGTTAGGTATGAGCAGTTCTTC.

This chain connects TRBV19 to TRBJ1-5; no definite D call. The CDR3 extends over 13 amino acids. Trimming shortened V by 2 bases and J by 5 bases, and 7 bases separated the two germline ends. CDR1 and CDR2 from the germline V gene are LNHDA and SQIVND (reference sequence). The CDR3 bases are TGTGCCAGTAGTATACAGGAGTATCAGCCCCAGCATTTT. Its protein product is CASSIQEYQPQHF.

With respect to this clone: Other DNA sequences in this specimen translate into the identical CDR3. The CDR3 loop is CSARGGQPQHF. CDR3 coding DNA: TGCAGTGCTAGAGGAGGGCAGCCCCAGCATTTT. The V and J genes are TRBV20-1 and TRBJ1-5, with no clear D. Germline CDR1 reads DFQATT; CDR2 reads SNEGSKA (reference sequence). This CDR3 region has 11 residues. V was clipped by 1 base and J by 7 bases, with 5 bases between them.

This clone came up a few times. The chain recombines TRBV18 with TRBJ2-1; D unclear. CDR1 is KGHSH, CDR2 LQKENI, per germline. The ends were cut back, 2 bases at V and 4 bases at J, with 9 bases in the middle. The CDR3 spans 14 residues. The chain's CDR3 is CASSPDIQYNEQFF. CDR3 in DNA: TGTGCCAGCTCACCAGATATTCAGTACAATGAGCAGTTCTTC.

CDR3 region: CASRSQGWGTTGAGEQFF. In DNA, the CDR3 is TGTGCCAGTAGGAGTCAAGGCTGGGGGACAACCGGAGCAGGTGAGCAGTTCTTC. This sequence joins TRBV19 and TRBJ2-1; D perhaps matches TRBD1 (6 bases). This CDR3 has 18 amino acids. V lost 6 bases and J lost 9, with 30 bases in between. Germline-derived CDR1 and CDR2 are LNHDA and SQIVND (reference sequence).

The gene calls are TRBV19 and TRBJ2-1; 9 bases align to TRBD1. The length of the CDR3 is 17 residues. The V gene end was trimmed by 1 base and the J gene end by 4 bases; junction bases not matched to a gene: 8. Germline loops: CDR1 LNHDA, CDR2 SQIVND (reference sequence). In DNA, the CDR3 is TGTGCCAGTAGTATAGGAAAGGGACAGGGTGTTTACAATGAGCAGTTCTTC. Translating gives CASSIGKGQGVYNEQFF.

A remark on this clone: The same CDR3 also results from other DNA sequences found in this sample. The chain carries TRBV9 and TRBJ1-5; TRBD1 aligns across 7 bases. Trimming at V came to 3 bases and at J to 0 bases, leaving 3 bases not matched to a gene. CDR1 is SGDLS and CDR2 is YYNGEE in the germline V gene. CDR3 length equals 15 residues. DNA for the CDR3: TGTGCCAGCAGCGCGACAGGGAATAGCAATCAGCCCCAGCATTTT. Translating it yields CASSATGNSNQPQHF.

The table lists this clone with a count of one. The chain links TRBV19 to TRBJ1-5; tentative D call: TRBD1 (6 bases). Germline loops: CDR1 LNHDA, CDR2 SQIVND (reference sequence). V was shortened by 3 bases and J by 1 base, with 19 bases between the two germline ends. CDR3 size: 18 residues. The CDR3 nucleotides are TGTGCCAGTAGTATGAGGTCGTCGGGGGCGGGAAGCAATCAGCCCCAGCATTTT. Translating it yields CASSMRSSGAGSNQPQHF.

The chain couples TRBV19 to TRBJ1-1; tentatively, D is TRBD1 (6 bases). The V and J ends lost 9 bases and 4 bases respectively, with 15 bases between them. The length of the CDR3 is 13 residues. The germline V gene has CDR1 LNHDA and CDR2 SQIVND (reference sequence). As DNA, the CDR3 is TGTGCCAGCCAACTGAGGGGGGGCACTGAAGCTTTCTTT. Protein product: CASQLRGGTEAFF. Combining the CDR3 with reference TRBV19 and TRBJ1-1 gives the whole variable domain DGGITQSPKYLFRKEGQNVTLSCEQNLNHDAMYWYRQDPGQGLRLIYYSQIVNDFQKGDIAEGYSVSREKKESFPLTVTSAQKNPTAFYLCASQLRGGTEAFFGQGTRLTVV.

About this clone: This is likely an artifact of a read error, given a far larger clone one base away. Other DNA sequences within the sample encode an identical CDR3. The rearrangement joins TRBV27 to TRBJ2-3; D possibly uses TRBD1 or TRBD2 (5 bases each). Germline lookup yields CDR1 MNHEY and CDR2 SMNVEV (reference sequence). The CDR3 is 16 residues long. CDR3 region: CASSPKGRGSTDTQYF. CDR3 DNA: TGTGCTAGCAGTCCGAAGGGGCGAGGGAGCACAGATACGCAGTATTTT.

The chain employs TRBV18 and TRBJ1-5; D gene ambiguous. The CDR3 consists of 13 residues. Per the germline V gene, CDR1 is KGHSH and CDR2 is LQKENI. Trimming removed 8 bases at V and 5 bases at J, with 13 bases between. In DNA, the CDR3 is TGTGCCAGCGCGGCGGGGATGGATCAGCCCCAGCATTTT. Amino acids: CASAAGMDQPQHF.

CDR3 sequence (DNA): TGTGCCAGCAGGGACACGGGGACAGCTGCCGCTTTCTTT. Translating it yields CASRDTGTAAAFF. V and J are TRBV27 and TRBJ1-1, with TRBD1 identical over 7 bases. With 6 bases clipped from V and 11 bases from J, the junction kept 12 bases outside the gene matches. This CDR3 comprises 13 residues. Germline V CDR1 and CDR2: MNHEY, SMNVEV (reference sequence).

There are many counts of this clone. V and J are TRBV30 and TRBJ2-7; D may match TRBD1 or TRBD2 (5 bases each). Trimming pared 0 bases from V and 2 bases from J, leaving 20 bases between. Germline CDR1 and CDR2: GTSNPN and SVGIG (reference sequence). The CDR3 has 17 residues. CDR3 residues: CAWSVGDGWDRAYEQYF. CDR3 bases: TGTGCCTGGAGTGTCGGGGACGGTTGGGACCGTGCCTACGAGCAGTACTTC.

The genes are TRBV2 and TRBJ2-7; no reliable D call. The CDR3 contains 11 residues. Trimming took 4 bases from V and 9 from J, leaving 10 bases between them. The germline V gene encodes CDR1 SNHLY and CDR2 FYNNEI. CDR3 DNA: TGTGCCAGCAGTGTGGCGTTGGTGCAGTACTTC. Its protein is CASSVALVQYF.

Worth noting for this clone: The sample contains more than one DNA sequence encoding this CDR3. This chain links TRBV29-1 with TRBJ2-7; D ambiguous. Trimming took 3 bases from V and 0 from J, leaving 9 bases between them. Germline V gene lookup returns CDR1 SQVTM and CDR2 ANQGSEA. The CDR3 runs to 13 residues. CDR3 loop: CSVEGGGSYEQYF. The CDR3 DNA follows: TGCAGCGTTGAGGGCGGTGGCTCCTACGAGCAGTACTTC.

This clone was seen once. V is TRBV18 and J is TRBJ2-2, with 13 bases fitting TRBD2. The CDR3 is made up of 18 amino acids. The junction had 7 bases not matched to a gene; V was cut back by 5 bases and J by 1 base. The V gene's germline CDR1 is KGHSH and CDR2 LQKENI. The CDR3 loop is CASSSIRTSGRNTGELFF. The CDR3 nucleotides read TGTGCCAGCTCATCGATCCGGACTAGCGGGAGGAACACCGGGGAGCTGTTTTTT.

The chain employs TRBV28 and TRBJ1-2; D is perhaps TRBD1 (6 bases). Germline V gene lookup returns CDR1 MDHEN and CDR2 SYDVKM. The V gene lost 2 bases and the J gene lost 5 bases, with 18 bases spanning the gap. The CDR3 length is 16 residues. The CDR3 region has the DNA TGTGCCAGCAGTTTAAGTGGCAGGGGATTAGAGTATGGCTACACCTTC. Translated: CASSLSGRGLEYGYTF.

The V and J genes are TRBV20-1 and TRBJ2-1, with D perhaps TRBD2 (6 bases). The CDR3 has 11 residues. Germline CDR1 reads DFQATT; CDR2 reads SNEGSKA (reference sequence). Trimming removed 5 bases at V and 10 bases at J, with 12 bases between. The CDR3 sequence: CSASPAGEQFF. CDR3 DNA: TGCAGTGCTTCCCCTGCGGGAGAGCAGTTCTTC.

This clone was recorded once. The chain uses TRBV27 and TRBJ2-7, with TRBD2 matching 11 bases. Trimming removed 5 bases from V and 5 bases from J; junction bases left unmatched: 5. CDR3 size: 14 residues. The germline CDR1 and CDR2 sequences are MNHEY and SMNVEV (reference sequence). The CDR3 here is CASSKLAGADEQYF. The CDR3 DNA reads TGTGCCAGCAGTAAACTAGCGGGAGCCGACGAGCAGTACTTC.

V gene TRBV7-2 combines with J gene TRBJ2-2; 10 bases agree with TRBD2. This CDR3 region has 15 residues. Germline V gives CDR1 SGHTA, CDR2 FQGNSA. Trimming cost V 5 bases and J 8 bases; bases outside gene matches: 8. CDR3 DNA: TGTGCCAGCAGCGCCAGCGGGAGGGCCAGGGGGGAGCTGTTTTTT. As protein: CASSASGRARGELFF.

V gene TRBV6-4 combines with J gene TRBJ2-2, with TRBD2 matching 8 bases. V shed 4 bases and J 6 bases; nucleotides not matched to a gene: 1. CDR1 is MRHNA, CDR2 SNTAGT, per germline. The CDR3 extends over 13 amino acids. The CDR3 region has the DNA TGTGCCAGCAGTGGAGCGGGAGCCGGGGAGCTGTTTTTT. Amino acids: CASSGAGAGELFF.

For this clone: The same CDR3 is also encoded by other DNA sequences in this sample. CDR3 region: CASSSQRVNQPQHF. DNA of the CDR3: TGTGCCAGCAGCTCTCAGCGTGTGAATCAGCCCCAGCATTTT. The chain couples TRBV7-2 to TRBJ1-5; D not certain. Germline V CDR1 and CDR2: SGHTA, FQGNSA. V gave up 4 bases and J gave up 4 bases, with 11 bases separating them. The CDR3 extends over 14 amino acids.

Points on this clone: The same CDR3 is also encoded by other DNA sequences in this sample. This chain's CDR3 is CASSRNPTSGSSYNEQFF. The CDR3, as DNA: TGTGCCAGCAGCAGGAACCCGACTAGCGGATCCTCCTACAATGAGCAGTTCTTC. The rearrangement links TRBV5-8 to TRBJ2-1, with 9 bases lining up with TRBD2. Trimming removed 4 bases from V and 0 bases from J; junction bases left unmatched: 11. Germline V gene lookup returns CDR1 SGHTS and CDR2 YDEGEE. The CDR3 spans 18 residues.

As regards this clone: Other DNA sequences within the sample encode an identical CDR3. The rearrangement uses TRBV5-1 and TRBJ1-1; D is uncertain. Germline lookup yields CDR1 SGHRS and CDR2 YFSETQ. The CDR3 has 13 residues. Trimming removed 0 bases from V and 2 bases from J, with 5 bases in between. CDR3 nucleotide sequence: TGCGCCAGCAGCTTGGCGGGAAACACTGAAGCTTTCTTT. This encodes CASSLAGNTEAFF.

The J gene is TRBJ1-1, the V gene TRBV10-2; 8 bases agree with TRBD1. CDR1 WSHSY and CDR2 SAAADI come from the germline V gene. The CDR3 is made up of 17 amino acids. The V and J ends lost 1 base and 5 bases, in that order; junction bases with no gene match: 12. The CDR3 sequence is CASSELTTPGGSTEAFF. CDR3 DNA sequence: TGCGCCAGCAGTGAGTTGACGACTCCAGGGGGCTCAACTGAAGCTTTCTTT.

The chain recombines TRBV28 with TRBJ2-7; D may be TRBD2 (6 bases). This CDR3 has 15 amino acids. CDR1 MDHEN and CDR2 SYDVKM come from the germline V gene. V lost 1 base to trimming and J lost 0 bases, with 10 bases between them. The chain's CDR3 is CASSLSLTSSYEQYF. DNA of the CDR3: TGTGCCAGCAGTTTATCCCTGACTAGCTCCTACGAGCAGTACTTC.

Points on this clone: Different DNA sequences within this sample yield the same CDR3. The J gene is TRBJ2-5, the V gene TRBV6-1; the D call may be TRBD1 or TRBD2 (6 bases each). V was trimmed by 2 bases and J by 5 bases, leaving 9 bases between them. This CDR3 contains 13 residues. Germline V gene lookup returns CDR1 MNHNS and CDR2 SASEGT. The CDR3 region has the DNA TGTGCCAGCAGTGAACCGGGGGCTGAGACCCAGTACTTC. As protein: CASSEPGAETQYF.